This TCR beta chain was profiled in a study of cytomegalovirus exposure and HLA in healthy donors. Study-level background: Researchers found that 81% of a few hundred genotyped donors fell within the Caucasian-associated ancestry cluster.

Note on this clone: The antigen remains undetermined.

General study points: Relative to the roughly 640-donor mean, N-insertions were reportedly fewer in an Asian-associated ancestry cluster in a later analysis.

PCR employed 60 Vbeta and 13 Jbeta primers. Using immunoSEQ multiplex PCR, the repertoire was profiled, and TCRdb retains in-frame clones only, with some absent. The repertoire holds 110,000 to 150,000 clones, with 70% as singletons. Healthy people donating bone marrow made up the donors. Sequenced sample: PBMCs. The origin of this receptor is a woman aged 25 to 39 in good health and CMV-seronegative.

CDR3 nucleotides: TGTGCCAGCAGTTCCCAGAGGCAAGAGACCCAGTACTTC. It codes for CASSSQRQETQYF. V usage is TRBV6-6 and J usage is TRBJ2-5, with D unresolved. Trimming took 4 bases from V and 2 from J, leaving 8 bases between them. The germline V gene has CDR1 MNHNY and CDR2 SVGAGI (reference sequence). The CDR3 is 13 residues long.